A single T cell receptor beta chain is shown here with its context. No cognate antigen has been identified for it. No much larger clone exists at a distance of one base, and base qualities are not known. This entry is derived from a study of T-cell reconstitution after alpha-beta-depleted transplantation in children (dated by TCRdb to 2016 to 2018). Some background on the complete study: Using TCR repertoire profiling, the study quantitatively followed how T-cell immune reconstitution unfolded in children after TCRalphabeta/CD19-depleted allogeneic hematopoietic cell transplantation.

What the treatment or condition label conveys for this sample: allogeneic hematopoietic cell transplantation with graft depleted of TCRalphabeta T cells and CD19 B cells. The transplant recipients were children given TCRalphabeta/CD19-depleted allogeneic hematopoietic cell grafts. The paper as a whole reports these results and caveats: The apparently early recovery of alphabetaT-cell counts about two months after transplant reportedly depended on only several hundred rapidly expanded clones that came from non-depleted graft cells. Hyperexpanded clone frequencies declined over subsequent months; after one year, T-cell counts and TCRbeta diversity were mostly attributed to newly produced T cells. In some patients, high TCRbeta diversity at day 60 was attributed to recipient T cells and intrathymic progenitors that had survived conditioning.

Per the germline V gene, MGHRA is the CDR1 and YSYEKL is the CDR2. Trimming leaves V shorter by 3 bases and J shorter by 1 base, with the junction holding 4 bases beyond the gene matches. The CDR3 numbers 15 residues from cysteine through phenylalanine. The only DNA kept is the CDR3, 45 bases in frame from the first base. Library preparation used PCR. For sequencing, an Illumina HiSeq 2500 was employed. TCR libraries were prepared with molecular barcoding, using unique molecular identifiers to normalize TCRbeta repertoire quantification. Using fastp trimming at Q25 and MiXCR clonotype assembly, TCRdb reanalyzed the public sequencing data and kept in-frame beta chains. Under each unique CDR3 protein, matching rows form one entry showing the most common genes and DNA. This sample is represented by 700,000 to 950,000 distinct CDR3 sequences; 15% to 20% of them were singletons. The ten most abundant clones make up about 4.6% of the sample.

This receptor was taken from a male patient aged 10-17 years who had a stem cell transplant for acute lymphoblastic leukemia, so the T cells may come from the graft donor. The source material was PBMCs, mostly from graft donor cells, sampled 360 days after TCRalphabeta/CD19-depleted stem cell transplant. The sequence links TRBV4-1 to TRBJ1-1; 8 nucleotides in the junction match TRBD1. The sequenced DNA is TGCGCCAGCAGCCATCCCGACAGGGGGAACACTGAAGCTTTCTTT. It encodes CASSHPDRGNTEAFF.